This T cell receptor beta chain was profiled in a study of blood T cells in healthy people across ages. About the research overall: Template switching caught about one barcoded beta molecule for each two T cells.

As to this clonotype: Its antigen is still unknown.

Study-wide results and caveats: Roughly linear declines in TCR beta diversity per million T cells occurred with age. PBMCs that were unsorted prevented a conclusive naive versus antigen-experienced comparison.

CDR3 size: 15 residues. Germline CDR1 DFQATT, CDR2 SNEGSKA (reference sequence). Peripheral blood samples of 9 to 10 milliliters were drawn from each donor. A sample-barcoded 5' primer and a J-beta primer mix were used in a second PCR of roughly 7 to 11 cycles. MiXCR, run by TCRdb on the 5' RACE reads, gives a single entry per CDR3 protein. The sample records about 1.5 million distinct CDR3 sequences, approximately 42% being singletons. The rearrangement uses TRBV20-1 and TRBJ2-5; 10 nucleotides agree with TRBD2. The J call may be in error: the DNA end matches TRBJ2-7 better. This sequence originates from a woman aged 18-29 years in good health. Sequences were obtained from blood. CDR3 nucleotides: TGCAGTGCTAGAGGGGGTGGGACTAGCGAGGACGAGCAGTACTTC. Amino acid sequence: CSARGGGTSEDEQYF.